This entry features one T cell receptor beta chain sequence. The antigen remains undetermined. This table comes from immunoSEQ multiplex PCR, and its TCRdb copy is limited to in-frame clones, with some not included. Found here are about 35,000 clones, about 81% of them singletons; the top ten hold about 1.1%. The rectum was sampled with one to two pinch biopsies at colonoscopy. The data derive from a study of pediatric ulcerative colitis. Study in general: Ulcerative colitis patients had pancolitis or left-sided colitis, with confirming histology. Study conclusions and caveats: All ulcerative colitis patients, but no controls, carried two rectal clonotypes. Compared with controls, ulcerative colitis showed greater blood-rectum clone sharing.

V shed 1 base, J shed 4 bases, and the junction held 7 bases outside the gene matches. Germline V lookup: CDR1 SGDLS, CDR2 YYNGEE. CDR3 length: 17 residues. The sequence was collected from a boy between 10 and 17 years old with mild ulcerative colitis. The V gene is TRBV9, the J gene TRBJ2-2, with 10 bases identical to TRBD2. The sample comprised gut tissue. As DNA, the CDR3 is TGTGCCAGCAGCGTAAAGCGGGGGGGCCTGGGCACCGGGGAGCTGTTTTTT. As protein: CASSVKRGGLGTGELFF.